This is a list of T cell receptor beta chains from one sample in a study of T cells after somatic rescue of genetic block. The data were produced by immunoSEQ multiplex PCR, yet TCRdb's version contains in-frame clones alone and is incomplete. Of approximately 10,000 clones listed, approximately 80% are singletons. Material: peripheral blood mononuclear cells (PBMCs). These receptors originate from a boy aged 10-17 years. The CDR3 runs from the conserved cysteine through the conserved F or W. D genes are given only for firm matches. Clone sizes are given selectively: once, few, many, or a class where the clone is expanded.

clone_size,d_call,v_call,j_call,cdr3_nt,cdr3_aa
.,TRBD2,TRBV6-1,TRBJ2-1,TGTGCCAGCGCATGGACTAGCGGGTTGTACAATGAGCAGTTCTTC,CASAWTSGLYNEQFF
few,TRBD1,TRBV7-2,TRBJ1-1,TGTGCCAGCAGCCCACAAACCGGGACAGTGAACACTGAAGCTTTCTTT,CASSPQTGTVNTEAFF
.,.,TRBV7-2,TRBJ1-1,TGTGCCAGCAGCTGGGGGGGGACTGAAGCTTTCTTT,CASSWGGTEAFF
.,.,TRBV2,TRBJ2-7,TGTGCCAGCAGTAATGGATTACTAGTCAACACGCGGTACTTC,CASSNGLLVNTRYF
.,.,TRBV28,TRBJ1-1,TGTGCCAGCAGTCCCCGGTGGAGGAGTTCGGGGAACACTGAAGCTTTCTTT,CASSPRWRSSGNTEAFF
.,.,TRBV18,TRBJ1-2,TGTGCCAGCTCACTTGAAGACCACTACTATGGCTACACCTTC,CASSLEDHYYGYTF
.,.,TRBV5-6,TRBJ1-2,TGTGCCAGCAGCTTGGGACCGCTGGATGGCTACACCTTC,CASSLGPLDGYTF
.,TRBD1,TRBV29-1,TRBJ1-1,TGCAGCGTCGCGGACAGGGCGAACACTGAAGCTTTCTTT,CSVADRANTEAFF
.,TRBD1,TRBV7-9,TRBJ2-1,TGTGCCAGCAGTTCCCAGGTGGCGGGGACAGGGTTGGCCTACAATGAGCAGTTCTTC,CASSSQVAGTGLAYNEQFF
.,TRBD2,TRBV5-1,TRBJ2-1,TGCGCCAGCAGCTTAGCGGGAGGGGACAATGAGCAGTTCTTC,CASSLAGGDNEQFF
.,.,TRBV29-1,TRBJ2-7,TGCAGCGTTGTAGGGCCCTTCGGGCAGGTATCCTACGAGCAGTACTTC,CSVVGPFGQVSYEQYF
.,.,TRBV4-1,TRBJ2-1,TGCGCCAGCAGCCAAGGTCAGATTGAAAATGAGCAGTTCTTC,CASSQGQIENEQFF
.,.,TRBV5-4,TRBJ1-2,TGTGCCAGCAGCCTTCCCGCGGGTGTGGGCTATGGCTACACCTTC,CASSLPAGVGYGYTF
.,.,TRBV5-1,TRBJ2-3,TGCGCCAGCAGCTTGGTCCGGCTCAACACAGATACGCAGTATTTT,CASSLVRLNTDTQYF
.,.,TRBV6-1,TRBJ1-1,TGTGCCAGCAGTGAAGGGTTGAGCACTGAAGCTTTCTTT,CASSEGLSTEAFF
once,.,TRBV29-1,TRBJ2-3,TGCAGCGCAGACAGAAGCACAGATACGCAGTATTTT,CSADRSTDTQYF
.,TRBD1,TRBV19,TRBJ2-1,TGTGCCAGTAGTATGACGTGGACAGGTCTGAATGAGCAGTTCTTC,CASSMTWTGLNEQFF
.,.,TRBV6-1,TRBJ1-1,TGTGCCAGCACTGAGGATGAAGCTTTCTTT,CASTEDEAFF
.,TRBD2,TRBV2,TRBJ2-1,TGTGCCAGCAGTTGGAGCCCTAGCGGACACAATGAGCAGTTCTTC,CASSWSPSGHNEQFF
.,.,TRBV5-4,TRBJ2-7,TGTGCCAGCAGCTTGCGCGGGAAAGGGGACGAGCAGTACTTC,CASSLRGKGDEQYF
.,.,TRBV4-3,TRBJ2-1,TGCGCCAGCAGCCAAGACGGGGGCAGGGGGCAGTTCTTC,CASSQDGGRGQFF
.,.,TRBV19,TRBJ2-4,TGTGCCAGTAGTTGGGCCAGGAAAAACATTCAGTACTTC,CASSWARKNIQYF
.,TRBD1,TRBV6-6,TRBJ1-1,TGTGCCAGCAGTTACTCCAGGGGGTTGAACACTGAAGCTTTCTTT,CASSYSRGLNTEAFF
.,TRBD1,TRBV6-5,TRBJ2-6,TGTGCCAGCAGTTACCCGACAGGGACTGGGGCCAACGTCCTGACTTTC,CASSYPTGTGANVLTF
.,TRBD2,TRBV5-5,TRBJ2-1,TGTGCCAGCAGCTTGGCTGCTAGCGGGAGATCATACAATGAGCAGTTCTTC,CASSLAASGRSYNEQFF
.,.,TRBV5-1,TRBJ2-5,TGCGCCAGCAGCGGCAGTCTCGGGGAGACCCAGTACTTC,CASSGSLGETQYF
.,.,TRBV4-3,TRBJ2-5,TGCGCCAGCAGCCAAGGGGTGGAGGAGACCCAGTACTTC,CASSQGVEETQYF
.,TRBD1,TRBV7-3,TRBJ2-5,TGTGCCAGCAGCCCTCATAACTCACCTCGGGACAGGGAAGACCAAGAGACCCAGTACTTC,CASSPHNSPRDREDQETQYF
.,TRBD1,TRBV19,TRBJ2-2,TGTGCCAGTAGTTGGAATGGACAGGGCGCTTTCTTCACCGGGGAGCTGTTTTTT,CASSWNGQGAFFTGELFF
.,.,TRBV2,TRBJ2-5,TGTGCCAGCAGACTGAGGGAAGGGCGGGAGACCCAGTACTTC,CASRLREGRETQYF
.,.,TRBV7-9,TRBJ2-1,TGTGCCAGCAGCTTCACTACTAGCACGGGTGAGCAGTTCTTC,CASSFTTSTGEQFF
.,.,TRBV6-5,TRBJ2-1,TGTGCCAGCAGTTACTCGGAGGGTGCATCCTACAATGAGCAGTTCTTC,CASSYSEGASYNEQFF
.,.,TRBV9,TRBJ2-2,TGTGCCAACTCTGCAGCGGCACAAACCGGGGAGCTGTTTTTT,CANSAAAQTGELFF
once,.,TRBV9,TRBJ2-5,TGTGCCAGCAGCAACCGTAACCTCCAAGAGACCCAGTACTTC,CASSNRNLQETQYF
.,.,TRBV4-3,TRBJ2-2,TGCGCCAGCAGCCAAGGACAGTTCACCGGGGAGCTGTTTTTT,CASSQGQFTGELFF
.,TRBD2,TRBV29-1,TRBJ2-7,TGCAGCGTTGGGAGCGGGAGTGCTGACGAGCAGTACTTC,CSVGSGSADEQYF
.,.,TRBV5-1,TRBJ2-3,TGCGCCAGCAGCTTGGTTCCGACTCCTAGCACAGATACGCAGTATTTT,CASSLVPTPSTDTQYF
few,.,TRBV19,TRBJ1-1,TGTGCCAGTAGTATCCCCAGGGGAGCGAACACTGAAGCTTTCTTT,CASSIPRGANTEAFF
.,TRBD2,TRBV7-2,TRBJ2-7,TGTGCCAGCAGCTTAGAGGGACTAGCGGACTACGAGCAGTACTTC,CASSLEGLADYEQYF
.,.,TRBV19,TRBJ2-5,TGTGCCAGTAGTATGCCCGCAGAGACCCAGTACTTC,CASSMPAETQYF